The clone carrying this T cell receptor beta chain has a count of ten or more. The data are from a study of T cells in Graves' hyperthyroidism and ophthalmopathy. Trimming took off 3 bases at V and 7 bases at J, with 13 bases between the two ends. This CDR3 comprises 15 residues. In germline, CDR1 is MDHEN, CDR2 SYDVKM. Amplification yielded TCR beta CDR3 regions, with RNA transcripts as the source. RT-PCR in the first round (using the HTBI primer set) targeted the TCR CDR3. TCRdb passed the multiplex PCR reads through MiXCR, listing each CDR3 protein once. The sample has 300,000 to 450,000 distinct CDR3 sequences; approximately 15% are singletons.

Source material: blood. V is TRBV28 and J is TRBJ1-6; D is perhaps TRBD1 (6 bases). This clonotype was obtained from a woman aged 30 to 39 with Graves' ophthalmopathy. Here the CDR3 reads CASSLTGTHNSPLHF. CDR3 nucleotide sequence: TGTGCCAGCAGTTTGACCGGGACACACAATTCACCCCTCCACTTT.